These 27 T cell receptor beta chains originate from one sample sequenced in a study of CD8+ T cells in alopecia areata. Sequencing relied on a cDNA template that was reverse transcribed from extracted RNA. Libraries were prepared by immunoSEQ multiplex PCR; TCRdb keeps only in-frame clonotypes and omits some of them. The sample has roughly 180,000 clones, around 63% seen once. This sample comprised CD4+ T cells sorted from blood, obtained at week 0. Receptor source: a human donor with alopecia areata.

J is TRBJ2-1 and V is TRBV12-5; D possibly corresponds to TRBD1 (5 bases). Looked up from germline, CDR1 is LGHNT and CDR2 is FRNRAP. V lost 5 bases, J lost 1 base, and 12 bases lay in between. The CDR3 covers 15 residues. CDR3 in amino acids: CASGQAGKSYNEQFF. For the CDR3, the DNA is TGTGCTAGTGGTCAAGCAGGGAAGTCCTACAATGAGCAGTTCTTC.

The chain is built from TRBV7-9 and TRBJ2-7; D not resolved. This CDR3 region has 14 residues. Germline values: CDR1 SEHNR, CDR2 FQNEAQ (reference sequence). Between the trimmed V and J ends, which lost 6 bases and 1 base, there was a span of 13 bases. The CDR3 nucleotides are TGTGCCAGCAGATCACGGGCAGAATCCTACGAGCAGTACTTC. This codes for CASRSRAESYEQYF.

CDR3 sequence: CAWSVTSGGRYTDTQYF. CDR3 DNA: TGTGCCTGGAGTGTCACAAGCGGGGGACGATACACAGATACGCAGTATTTT. The chain combines TRBV30 with TRBJ2-3, with 8 bases lining up with TRBD2. This CDR3 spans 17 amino acids. The germline V gene encodes CDR1 GTSNPN and CDR2 SVGIG (reference sequence). J was trimmed by 2 bases and V by 0 bases; bases with no gene match: 10.

This clone was observed once. The chain couples TRBV6-5 to TRBJ2-1; 11 positions agree with TRBD2. There are 14 residues in the CDR3. The V segment lost 6 bases and the J segment 4 bases; nucleotides outside the gene matches: 2. The germline V gene encodes CDR1 MNHEY and CDR2 SVGAGI. The CDR3 reads CASRGTSGYNEQFF. In nucleotides, the CDR3 is TGTGCCAGCAGAGGGACTAGCGGATACAATGAGCAGTTCTTC.

The V and J genes are TRBV27 and TRBJ2-7, with 11 bases aligning to TRBD1. The CDR3 spans 13 residues. Trimming removed 5 bases from V and 6 bases from J; junction bases left unmatched: 3. Germline CDR1 MNHEY, CDR2 SMNVEV (reference sequence). CDR3 DNA: TGTGCCAGCAGTAGGACAGGGGGCCGCGAGCAGTACTTC. Translation: CASSRTGGREQYF.

J is TRBJ2-7 and V is TRBV9, with no clear D. V was pared by 6 bases and J by 6 bases, with 19 bases between. Germline CDR1 is SGDLS and CDR2 is YYNGEE. The CDR3 has 14 amino acids. CDR3 DNA: TGTGCCAGCAATGGGGATAATGGTCGAGGCGAGCAGTACTTC. This sequence encodes CASNGDNGRGEQYF.

CDR3 protein: CSVGWGSSEKLFF. The CDR3 nucleotides are TGCAGCGTTGGATGGGGTTCAAGTGAAAAACTGTTTTTT. The chain joins TRBV29-1 to TRBJ1-4, with D hard to call. V lost 4 bases and J 7 bases, leaving 13 bases between the germline ends. The V gene's germline CDR1 is SQVTM and CDR2 ANQGSEA. This CDR3 comprises 13 residues. The full variable domain, rest sourced from reference TRBV29-1 and TRBJ1-4, is SAVISQKPSRDICQRGTSLTIQCQVDSQVTMMFWYRQQPGQSLTLIATANQGSEATYESGFVIDKFPISRPNLTFSTLTVSNMSPEDSSIYLCSVGWGSSEKLFFGSGTQLSVL.

The V and J genes are TRBV29-1 and TRBJ2-3; 10 bases align to TRBD1. Trimming took 7 bases from V and 6 from J; bases not matched to a gene: 10. The germline CDR1 and CDR2 sequences are SQVTM and ANQGSEA. CDR3 size: 14 residues. CDR3: CSAGQGGRMDTQYF. CDR3 coding DNA: TGCAGCGCCGGACAGGGGGGACGAATGGATACGCAGTATTTT.

The table lists this clone with a few counts. The chain employs TRBV4-3 and TRBJ1-1, with TRBD1 identical over 7 bases. Trimming at V came to 6 bases and at J to 1 base, leaving 2 bases not matched to a gene. Per germline, CDR1 LGHNA and CDR2 YSLEER. The CDR3 runs 13 residues. The CDR3 DNA reads as TGCGCCAGCAGTCGGACAGGGAACACTGAAGCTTTCTTT. This sequence encodes CASSRTGNTEAFF.

This chain uses TRBV30 with TRBJ1-1, with a tentative D call TRBD1 (6 bases). CDR3 size: 13 residues. Trimming shortened V by 2 bases and J by 10 bases, and 17 bases separated the two germline ends. Germline V gives CDR1 GTSNPN, CDR2 SVGIG (reference sequence). In DNA form, the CDR3 reads TGTGCCTGGAGTTCAACGTTCAGGGGAGTAGCTTTCTTT. The encoded protein is CAWSSTFRGVAFF.

The chain couples TRBV30 to TRBJ1-4; the match to TRBD1 covers 7 bases. This CDR3 has 15 amino acids. V shed 1 base and J 2 bases; nucleotides not matched to a gene: 4. The V gene's germline CDR1 is GTSNPN and CDR2 SVGIG (reference sequence). CDR3 region: CAWSASRGTNEKLFF. The CDR3 DNA reads as TGTGCCTGGAGTGCCTCCAGGGGGACTAATGAAAAACTGTTTTTT.

This clone has only a few counts. The V and J genes are TRBV29-1 and TRBJ1-2; no clear D gene. Germline CDR1 reads SQVTM; CDR2 reads ANQGSEA. The CDR3 contains 14 residues. The ends were cut back, 4 bases at V and 0 bases at J, with 12 bases in the middle. DNA for the CDR3: TGCAGCGTTGCGAGACATCTAACTAACTATGGCTACACCTTC. Protein sequence: CSVARHLTNYGYTF.

This rearrangement joins TRBV11-3 to TRBJ1-1; D not certain. The CDR3 runs to 13 residues. V was pared by 1 base and J by 1 base, with 4 bases between. CDR1 SGHNT and CDR2 YENEEA come from the germline V gene. The CDR3 sequence is CASSLAENTEAFF. In DNA, the CDR3 is TGTGCCAGCAGCTTAGCCGAGAACACTGAAGCTTTCTTT.

V usage is TRBV30 and J usage is TRBJ1-1; the D is unclear. From germline, CDR1 is GTSNPN and CDR2 SVGIG (reference sequence). Trimming cost V 3 bases and J 0 bases, with 17 bases left between them. CDR3 length equals 16 residues. CDR3 amino acids: CAWSHSGYGVNTEAFF. CDR3 DNA sequence: TGTGCCTGGAGCCACTCCGGGTACGGGGTGAACACTGAAGCTTTCTTT.

V gene TRBV19 combines with J gene TRBJ2-3; 8 bases are a match to TRBD2. Germline V CDR1 and CDR2: LNHDA, SQIVND (reference sequence). The CDR3 length is 17 residues. Trimming at V came to 3 bases and at J to 2 bases, leaving 10 bases not matched to a gene. DNA for the CDR3: TGTGCCAGTAGTATTCGCGGAGCGGGGGTCTTCACAGATACGCAGTATTTT. This translates into CASSIRGAGVFTDTQYF. Together with reference TRBV19 and TRBJ2-3, the CDR3 gives the full variable domain: DGGITQSPKYLFRKEGQNVTLSCEQNLNHDAMYWYRQDPGQGLRLIYYSQIVNDFQKGDIAEGYSVSREKKESFPLTVTSAQKNPTAFYLCASSIRGAGVFTDTQYFGPGTRLTVL.

The chain links TRBV30 to TRBJ1-6; D is uncertain. Trimming took 0 bases from V and 6 from J, leaving 12 bases between them. CDR3 length: 15 residues. Germline V gives CDR1 GTSNPN, CDR2 SVGIG (reference sequence). For the CDR3, the DNA is TGTGCCTGGAGTGTACTCGGCCAGCTTAATTCACCCCTCCACTTT. This codes for CAWSVLGQLNSPLHF.

The CDR3: CASSLEVRADTQYF. The DNA for the CDR3 is TGTGCCAGCAGCTTAGAGGTGCGGGCAGATACGCAGTATTTT. The chain is built from TRBV11-1 and TRBJ2-3, with D possibly TRBD2 on 5 matching bases. The CDR3 covers 14 residues. The V end was cut by 1 base, the J end by 4 bases, with 9 bases between. Germline CDR1 SGHAT, CDR2 FQDESV (reference sequence).

A single count supports this clone. The chain employs TRBV7-9 and TRBJ2-3, with D tentatively TRBD1 (5 bases). The CDR3 contains 14 residues. The V gene's germline CDR1 is SEHNR and CDR2 FQNEAQ (reference sequence). V gave up 6 bases and J gave up 1 base, with 11 bases separating them. The DNA for the CDR3 is TGTGCCAGCAGTATGAAGACAGGCACAGATACGCAGTATTTT. Protein product: CASSMKTGTDTQYF.

The CDR3 reads CSVDISNTQYF. The CDR3 DNA reads as TGCAGCGTTGACATCTCCAATACGCAGTATTTT. The chain employs TRBV29-1 and TRBJ2-3; D is uncertain. Trimming shortened V by 3 bases and J by 7 bases, and 8 bases separated the two germline ends. The CDR3 consists of 11 residues. Germline V gives CDR1 SQVTM, CDR2 ANQGSEA.

V gene TRBV7-6 combines with J gene TRBJ2-1; D gene uncertain. In germline, CDR1 is SGHVS, CDR2 FNYEAQ. This CDR3 contains 16 residues. Trimming left V 1 base short and J 0 bases short, with 10 bases between. The CDR3 spells CASSLDTGDSYNEQFF. In DNA, the CDR3 is TGTGCCAGCAGCTTAGATACGGGCGACTCCTACAATGAGCAGTTCTTC.

In nucleotides, the CDR3 is TGTGCCAGCATGGTGATGAACACTGAAGCTTTCTTT. It is translated as CASMVMNTEAFF. V is TRBV5-6 and J is TRBJ1-1; D is uncertain. The V end was cut by 6 bases, the J end by 0 bases, with 6 bases between. Germline V CDR1 and CDR2: SGHDT, YYEEEE. The CDR3 extends over 12 amino acids.

The V call is TRBV7-2, the J call TRBJ1-4, with 9 bases aligning to TRBD1. V was clipped by 5 bases and J by 5 bases; unmatched bases: 3. The germline V gene encodes CDR1 SGHTA and CDR2 FQGNSA. The CDR3 consists of 14 residues. The CDR3 region is CASSPGQGNEKLFF. CDR3 sequence (DNA): TGTGCCAGCAGCCCAGGACAGGGGAATGAAAAACTGTTTTTT.

This clone was recorded a few times. The rearrangement uses TRBV20-1 and TRBJ1-1; D not resolved. Germline values: CDR1 DFQATT, CDR2 SNEGSKA (reference sequence). V lost 0 bases and J lost 5, with 4 bases in between. CDR3 length: 11 residues. The CDR3 loop reads CSAREWTEAFF. CDR3 nucleotides: TGCAGTGCTAGAGAATGGACTGAAGCTTTCTTT.

J is TRBJ1-2 and V is TRBV23-1; possible D gene TRBD1, 5 bases. TRBV23-1 is known as an ORF, though its function is uncertain. Between the trimmed V and J ends, which lost 3 bases and 6 bases, there was a span of 11 bases. The CDR3 covers 13 residues. The DNA of the CDR3 is TGCGCCAGCAGTCACCCGGGGGTGAATGGCTACACCTTC. It specifies CASSHPGVNGYTF.

The chain links TRBV30 to TRBJ1-1; the match to TRBD1 covers 7 bases. The V gene end was trimmed by 6 bases and the J gene end by 7 bases; junction bases not matched to a gene: 11. The CDR3 has 13 amino acids. Germline values: CDR1 GTSNPN, CDR2 SVGIG (reference sequence). CDR3 DNA: TGTGCCTGCCTCCCCCGGGACAGATATGAAGCTTTCTTT. Protein: CACLPRDRYEAFF.

This clone was picked up a small number of times. One end of the junction varies from germline; a read error may be responsible. The chain is built from TRBV5-1 and TRBJ1-1; D gene uncertain. This CDR3 is built from 15 residues. CDR1 SGHRS and CDR2 YFSETQ come from the germline V gene. The CDR3 region is CASSLESGLKTEAFF. The CDR3 DNA is TGCGCCAGCAGCTTGGAAAGTGGGCTGAAGACTGAAGCTTTCTTT.

This clone has just one count. The chain has TRBV30 and TRBJ1-5, with D possibly being TRBD1 (5 bases). The CDR3 has 14 residues. Per the germline V gene, CDR1 is GTSNPN and CDR2 is SVGIG (reference sequence). The V end was cut by 2 bases, the J end by 8 bases, with 16 bases between. The DNA for the CDR3 is TGTGCCTGGAGTCCCGGTCAGGGCCCCAAGCCCCAGCATTTT. Amino acid sequence: CAWSPGQGPKPQHF. Full variable domain (outside the CDR3, taken from reference TRBV30 and TRBJ1-5): SQTIHQWPATLVQPVGSPLSLECTVEGTSNPNLYWYRQAAGRGLQLLFYSVGIGQISSEVPQNLSASRPQDRQFILSSKKLLLSDSGFYLCAWSPGQGPKPQHFGDGTRLSIL.